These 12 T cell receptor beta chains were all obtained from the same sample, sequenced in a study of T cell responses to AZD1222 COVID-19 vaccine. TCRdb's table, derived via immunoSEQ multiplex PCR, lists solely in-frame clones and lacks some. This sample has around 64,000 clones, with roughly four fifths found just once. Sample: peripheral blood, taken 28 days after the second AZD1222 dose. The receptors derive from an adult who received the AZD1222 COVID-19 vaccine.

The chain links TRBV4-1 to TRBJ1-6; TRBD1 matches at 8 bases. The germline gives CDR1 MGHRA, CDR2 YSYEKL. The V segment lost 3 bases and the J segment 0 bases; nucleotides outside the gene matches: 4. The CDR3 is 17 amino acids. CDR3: CASSQGQASSYNSPLHF. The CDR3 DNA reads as TGCGCCAGCAGCCAGGGACAGGCGAGCTCCTATAATTCACCCCTCCACTTT.

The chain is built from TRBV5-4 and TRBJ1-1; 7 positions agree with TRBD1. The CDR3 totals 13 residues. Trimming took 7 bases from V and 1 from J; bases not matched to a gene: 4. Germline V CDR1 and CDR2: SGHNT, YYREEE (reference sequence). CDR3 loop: CASGDRKNTEAFF. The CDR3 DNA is TGTGCCAGCGGGGACAGAAAGAACACTGAAGCTTTCTTT.

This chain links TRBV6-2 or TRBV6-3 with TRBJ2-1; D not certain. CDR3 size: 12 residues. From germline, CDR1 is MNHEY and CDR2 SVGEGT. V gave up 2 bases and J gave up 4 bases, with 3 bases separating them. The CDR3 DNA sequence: TGTGCCAGCAGTTACGGGTACAATGAGCAGTTCTTC. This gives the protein CASSYGYNEQFF.

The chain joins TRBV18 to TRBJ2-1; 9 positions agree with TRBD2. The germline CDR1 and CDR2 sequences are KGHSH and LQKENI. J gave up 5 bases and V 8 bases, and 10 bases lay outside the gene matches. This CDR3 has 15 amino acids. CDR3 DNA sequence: TGTGCCAGCGTACCGGGGCTAGCGGGGAACAATGAGCAGTTCTTC. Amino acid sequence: CASVPGLAGNNEQFF. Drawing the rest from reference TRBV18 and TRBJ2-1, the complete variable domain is NAGVMQNPRHLVRRRGQEARLRCSPMKGHSHVYWYRQLPEEGLKFMVYLQKENIIDESGMPKERFSAEFPKEGPSILRIQQVVRGDSAAYFCASVPGLAGNNEQFFGPGTRLTVL.

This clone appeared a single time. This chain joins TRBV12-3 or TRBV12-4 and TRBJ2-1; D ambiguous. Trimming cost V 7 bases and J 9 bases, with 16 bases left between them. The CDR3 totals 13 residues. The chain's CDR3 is CASNTGPLSEQFF. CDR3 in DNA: TGTGCCAGCAACACCGGACCGCTCAGTGAGCAGTTCTTC.

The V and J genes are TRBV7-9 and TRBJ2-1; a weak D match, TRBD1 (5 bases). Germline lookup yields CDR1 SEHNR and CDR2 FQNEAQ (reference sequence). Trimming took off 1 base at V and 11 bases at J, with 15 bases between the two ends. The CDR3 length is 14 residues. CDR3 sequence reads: CASSLVGATGQQFF. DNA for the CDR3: TGTGCCAGCAGCTTAGTTGGTGCCACAGGACAGCAGTTCTTC. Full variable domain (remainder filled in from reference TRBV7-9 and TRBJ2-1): DTGVSQNPRHKITKRGQNVTFRCDPISEHNRLYWYRQTLGQGPEFLTYFQNEAQLEKSRLLSDRFSAERPKGSFSTLEIQRTEQGDSAMYLCASSLVGATGQQFFGPGTRLTVL.

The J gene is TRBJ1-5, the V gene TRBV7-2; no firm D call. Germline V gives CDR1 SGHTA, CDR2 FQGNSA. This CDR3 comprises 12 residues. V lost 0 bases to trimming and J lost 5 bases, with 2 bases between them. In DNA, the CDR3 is TGTGCCAGCAGCTTAGCGCATCAGCCCCAGCATTTT. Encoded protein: CASSLAHQPQHF.

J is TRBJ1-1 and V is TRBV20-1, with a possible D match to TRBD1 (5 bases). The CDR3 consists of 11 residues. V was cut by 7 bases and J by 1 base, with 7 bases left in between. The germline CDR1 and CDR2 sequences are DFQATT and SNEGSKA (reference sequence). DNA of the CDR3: TGCAGTGATCAGGGGAACACTGAAGCTTTCTTT. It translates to CSDQGNTEAFF.

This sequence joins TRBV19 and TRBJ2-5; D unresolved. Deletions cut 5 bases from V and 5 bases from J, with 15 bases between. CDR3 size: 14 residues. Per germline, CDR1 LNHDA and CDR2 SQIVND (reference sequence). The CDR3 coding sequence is TGTGCCAGTAGTCCCACCACACCACACGAGACCCAGTACTTC. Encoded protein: CASSPTTPHETQYF. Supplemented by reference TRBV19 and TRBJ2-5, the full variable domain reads DGGITQSPKYLFRKEGQNVTLSCEQNLNHDAMYWYRQDPGQGLRLIYYSQIVNDFQKGDIAEGYSVSREKKESFPLTVTSAQKNPTAFYLCASSPTTPHETQYFGPGTRLLVL.

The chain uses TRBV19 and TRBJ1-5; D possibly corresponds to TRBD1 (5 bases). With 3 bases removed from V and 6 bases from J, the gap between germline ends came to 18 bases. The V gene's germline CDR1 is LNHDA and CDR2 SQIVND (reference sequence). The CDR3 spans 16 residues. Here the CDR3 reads CASSMGREWAGQPQHF. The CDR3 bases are TGTGCCAGTAGTATGGGGCGTGAATGGGCAGGTCAGCCCCAGCATTTT.

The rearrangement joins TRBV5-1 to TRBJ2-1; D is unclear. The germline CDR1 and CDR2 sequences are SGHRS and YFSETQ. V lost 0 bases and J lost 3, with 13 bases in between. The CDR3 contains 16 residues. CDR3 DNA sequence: TGCGCCAGCAGCTTGGCGGGTTCTGCCAGCTACAATGAGCAGTTCTTC. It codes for CASSLAGSASYNEQFF.

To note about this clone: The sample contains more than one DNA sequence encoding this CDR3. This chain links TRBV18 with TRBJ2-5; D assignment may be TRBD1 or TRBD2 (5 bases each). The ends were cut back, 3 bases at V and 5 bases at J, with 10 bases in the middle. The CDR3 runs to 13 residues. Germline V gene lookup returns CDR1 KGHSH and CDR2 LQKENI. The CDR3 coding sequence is TGTGCCAGCTCACCGAGGGCAGGGGAGACCCAGTACTTC. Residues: CASSPRAGETQYF.